This TCR beta chain originates from a study of T-cell reconstitution after alpha-beta-depleted transplantation in children. Unmatched junction bases numbered 9, after V lost 8 bases and J lost 1 base. The CDR3 totals 18 residues. CDR1 and CDR2 from the germline V gene are SGHAT and FQDESV (reference sequence). This clonotype has only a few counts. For TCRbeta, the library was prepared with unique molecular identifiers. TCRdb reanalysed the PCR reads using MiXCR and keeps one entry per CDR3 protein. The sample holds about half a million distinct CDR3 sequences, roughly an eighth seen once. Here the sequenced sample was PBMCs from the stem cell graft donor, taken from the stem cell graft. V is TRBV11-1 and J is TRBJ2-1; 15 nucleotides line up with TRBD2. This TCR derives from a human donor who donated a stem cell graft to a child with combined immunodeficiency. The CDR3 is CASGTGTSGRRSYNEQFF. The CDR3, as DNA: TGTGCCAGCGGCACCGGGACTAGCGGGAGGAGGTCCTACAATGAGCAGTTCTTC.